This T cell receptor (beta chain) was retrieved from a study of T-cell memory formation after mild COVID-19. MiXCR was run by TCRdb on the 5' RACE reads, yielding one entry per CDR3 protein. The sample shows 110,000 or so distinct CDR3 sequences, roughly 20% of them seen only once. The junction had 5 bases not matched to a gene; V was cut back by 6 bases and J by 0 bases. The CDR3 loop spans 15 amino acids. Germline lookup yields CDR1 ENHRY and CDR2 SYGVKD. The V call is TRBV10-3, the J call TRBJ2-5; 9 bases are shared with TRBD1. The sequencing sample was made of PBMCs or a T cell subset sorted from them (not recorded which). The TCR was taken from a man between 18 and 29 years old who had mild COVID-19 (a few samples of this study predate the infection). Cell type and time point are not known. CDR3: CAIRQGASNQETQYF. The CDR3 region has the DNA TGTGCCATCAGACAGGGGGCGAGTAACCAAGAGACCCAGTACTTC.